Below are 18 T cell receptor beta chains sequenced from a single sample in a study of identical twins. TCRdb re-called the 5' RACE reads with MiXCR, one entry per CDR3 protein. The sample lists 1.5 million to 2 million distinct CDR3 sequences; under 35% were seen once. Sequencing was performed on cord blood. The receptors were gathered from a newborn girl in good health.

This clonotype was seen a few times. The J gene is TRBJ2-7, the V gene TRBV4-1; TRBD2 matches at 10 bases. The CDR3 contains 15 residues. Losses at the gene ends were 0 bases for V and 3 bases for J; bases not matched to a gene: 2. Germline CDR1 reads MGHRA; CDR2 reads YSYEKL. CDR3 loop: CASSQESGGGYEQYF. Written as DNA, the CDR3 is TGCGCCAGCAGCCAAGAGAGCGGGGGGGGCTACGAGCAGTACTTC.

The rearrangement uses TRBV24-1 and TRBJ2-1; unclear D gene. The J call is uncertain, as TRBJ2-7 better fits the DNA end. This CDR3 has 13 residues. Germline values: CDR1 KGHDR, CDR2 SFDVKD. CDR3 in DNA: TGTGCCACCAGTGACCTGAGCTACAATGAGCAGTACTTC. Protein sequence: CATSDLSYNEQYF.

The rearrangement joins TRBV20-1 to TRBJ2-2, with TRBD2 matching 9 bases. The ends lost 1 base at V and 6 bases at J; junction bases unmatched: 3. CDR1 and CDR2 (germline): DFQATT, SNEGSKA (reference sequence). The CDR3 contains 14 residues. For the CDR3, the DNA is TGCAGTGCTAGAGCCCGGACTAGCGCCGGGGAGCTGTTTTTT. Translation: CSARARTSAGELFF.

The chain employs TRBV20-1 and TRBJ1-6; 7 bases align to TRBD1. This CDR3 contains 12 residues. Germline V gene data show CDR1 as DFQATT and CDR2 as SNEGSKA (reference sequence). Germline trimming cut 4 bases from V and 9 bases from J; bases unmatched to any gene: 3. The CDR3 DNA reads TGCAGTGCTACGGCAGGGGGTTCACCCCTCCACTTT. This encodes CSATAGGSPLHF.

A few counts support this clonotype. This rearrangement joins TRBV3-1 to TRBJ2-3, with D hard to call. The CDR3 spans 13 residues. CDR1 and CDR2 (germline): LGHDT, YNNKEL (reference sequence). The V end lost 6 bases, the J end lost 1 base, and 8 bases lay between the germline ends. The CDR3 region has the DNA TGTGCCAGCAGGGGTTCCCGCACAGATACGCAGTATTTT. This encodes CASRGSRTDTQYF.

The rearrangement joins TRBV10-3 to TRBJ2-3; unclear D gene. The CDR3 is 16 residues long. The germline V gene has CDR1 ENHRY and CDR2 SYGVKD. V lost 0 bases and J 0 bases, leaving 10 bases between the germline ends. CDR3 protein: CAISESGLRSTDTQYF. The CDR3, as DNA: TGTGCCATCAGTGAGTCCGGGCTACGGAGCACAGATACGCAGTATTTT.

This clonotype was seen a few times. The chain has TRBV11-2 and TRBJ2-5; D is undetermined. The CDR3 sequence is 15 residues long. V was trimmed by 5 bases and J by 2 bases, leaving 15 bases between them. Germline V gene sequence: CDR1 SGHAT, CDR2 FQNNGV. The CDR3 here is CASSPSYLLQETQYF. The CDR3 coding sequence is TGTGCCAGCAGCCCGAGCTACTTACTTCAAGAGACCCAGTACTTC.

This clonotype was counted a few times. The chain is built from TRBV7-9 and TRBJ1-1; 7 bases fit TRBD1. The CDR3 is 20 amino acids. V shed 4 bases and J 1 base; nucleotides not matched to a gene: 21. Germline-derived CDR1 and CDR2 are SEHNR and FQNEAQ (reference sequence). In DNA, the CDR3 is TGTGCCAGCAGCTCCCGGGCAAGGAGGGGGCGTAGGGACCCGAACACTGAAGCTTTCTTT. Amino acid sequence: CASSSRARRGRRDPNTEAFF.

In its sample, this clonotype was seen a few times. Here the CDR3 reads CASSSLLGSLGTGELFF. The CDR3 coding sequence is TGTGCCAGCAGCTCCCTTTTGGGTAGCCTGGGCACCGGGGAGCTGTTTTTT. The rearrangement links TRBV5-6 to TRBJ2-2; D gene ambiguous. The V gene lost 3 bases and the J gene lost 4 bases, with 19 bases spanning the gap. The CDR3 sequence is 17 residues long. Germline V gives CDR1 SGHDT, CDR2 YYEEEE.

The V and J genes are TRBV27 and TRBJ2-2, with TRBD1 matching over 8 bases. CDR1 is MNHEY and CDR2 is SMNVEV in the germline V gene (reference sequence). Unmatched junction bases numbered 5, after V lost 0 bases and J lost 2 bases. There are 17 residues in the CDR3. The CDR3 DNA is TGTGCCAGCAGTTTATCGCTGGGACAGGTCAACACCGGGGAGCTGTTTTTT. Its protein product is CASSLSLGQVNTGELFF.

This clonotype occurred a few times. The chain links TRBV7-2 to TRBJ2-7; D is possibly TRBD2 (6 bases). The CDR3 sequence is 13 residues long. Per the germline V gene, CDR1 is SGHTA and CDR2 is FQGNSA. V was shortened by 5 bases and J by 1 base, with 9 bases between the two germline ends. CDR3 nucleotides: TGTGCCAGCAGCGCGACTAGGTCCTACGAGCAGTACTTC. Translation: CASSATRSYEQYF.

The chain employs TRBV3-1 and TRBJ1-2; D ambiguous. The CDR3 extends over 14 amino acids. Trimming took off 2 bases at V and 5 bases at J, with 12 bases between the two ends. Germline lookup yields CDR1 LGHDT and CDR2 YNNKEL (reference sequence). The CDR3 reads CASSQKVRIYGYTF. CDR3 sequence (DNA): TGTGCCAGCAGCCAAAAGGTTCGCATTTATGGCTACACCTTC. The variable domain in full, completed from reference TRBV3-1 and TRBJ1-2, reads DTAVSQTPKYLVTQMGNDKSIKCEQNLGHDTMYWYKQDSKKFLKIMFSYNNKELIINETVPNRFSPKSPDKAHLNLHINSLELGDSAVYFCASSQKVRIYGYTFGSGTRLTVV.

This clonotype appeared a few times. J is TRBJ1-1 and V is TRBV27; D gene ambiguous. CDR1 and CDR2 from the germline V gene are MNHEY and SMNVEV (reference sequence). The germline V and J ends were trimmed by 6 bases and 2 bases, with 13 bases remaining between them. The length of the CDR3 is 14 residues. CDR3 region: CASRPFGRNTEAFF. CDR3 coding DNA: TGTGCCAGCAGACCCTTTGGACGCAACACTGAAGCTTTCTTT.

This clonotype was counted between two and nine times. The CDR3 bases are TGTGCCAGCAGTGTAACGTGGGGGTCTGGGGCCAACGTCCTGACTTTC. Translation: CASSVTWGSGANVLTF. This chain uses TRBV12-3 or TRBV12-4 with TRBJ2-6; D is possibly TRBD1 or TRBD2 (5 bases each). V lost 5 bases and J 1 base, leaving 12 bases between the germline ends. CDR3 length: 16 residues.

As concerns this clonotype: This CDR3 fails to terminate in the conserved phenylalanine or tryptophan, so it likely reflects a read error. This rearrangement joins TRBV7-2 to TRBJ2-7; 9 bases agree with TRBD2. The trim removed 5 bases at V and 4 bases at J, leaving 6 bases unmatched. Germline V gene sequence: CDR1 SGHTA, CDR2 FQGNSA. This CDR3 contains 14 residues. CDR3 sequence: CASSRGLAIYEQYS. CDR3 DNA sequence: TGTGCCAGCAGCCGGGGACTAGCTATTTACGAGCAGTACTCC.

As concerns this clonotype: The final CDR3 position lacks the conserved phenylalanine or tryptophan, pointing to a likely read error. V and J are TRBV15 and TRBJ2-7; a possible D gene is TRBD1 (6 bases). With 4 bases removed from V and 5 bases from J, the gap between germline ends came to 15 bases. The CDR3 loop spans 14 amino acids. Germline CDR1 LNHNV, CDR2 YYDKDF (reference sequence). Here the CDR3 reads CATSTIRGRDEQYY. In DNA form, the CDR3 reads TGTGCCACCAGCACCATCAGGGGCAGAGACGAGCAGTACTAC.

This clonotype showed up just a few times. The V and J genes are TRBV20-1 and TRBJ1-2; D is ambiguous. Germline V gene data show CDR1 as DFQATT and CDR2 as SNEGSKA (reference sequence). The V gene lost 0 bases and the J gene lost 5 bases, with 13 bases spanning the gap. The CDR3 extends over 14 amino acids. CDR3 amino acids: CSARDLSKPYGYTF. DNA for the CDR3: TGCAGTGCTAGAGATCTCTCTAAGCCTTATGGCTACACCTTC.

The gene calls are TRBV11-3 and TRBJ2-1; 8 bases agree with TRBD2. V gave up 4 bases and J gave up 0 bases; unmatched junction bases: 8. The CDR3 loop spans 17 amino acids. Germline lookup yields CDR1 SGHNT and CDR2 YENEEA. The CDR3 is CASSWRRGESSYNEQFF. The CDR3 DNA follows: TGTGCCAGCAGCTGGAGGCGGGGGGAGAGCTCCTACAATGAGCAGTTCTTC.